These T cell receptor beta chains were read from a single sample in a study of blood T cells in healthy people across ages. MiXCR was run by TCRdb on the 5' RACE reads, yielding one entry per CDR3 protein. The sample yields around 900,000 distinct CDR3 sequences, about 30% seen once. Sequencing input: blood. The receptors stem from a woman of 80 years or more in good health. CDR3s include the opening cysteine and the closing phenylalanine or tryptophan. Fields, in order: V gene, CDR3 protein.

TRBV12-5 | CASGSGTTNNEQFF
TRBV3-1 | CASSQDSSKQYF
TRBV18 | CASSPPSGGWGQFF
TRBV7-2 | CASSLLNPGATNQPQHF
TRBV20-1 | CSAAGVYEQYF
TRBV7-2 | CASSLEMPGTGNQETQYF
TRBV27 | CASSLSGLAGLYEQYF
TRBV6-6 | CASRPGRGGNEQFF
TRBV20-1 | CSASGFTSGRNIQYF
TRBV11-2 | CASSLRGPGAADTQYF
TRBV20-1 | CSARPAGGPPDTQYF
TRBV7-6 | CASSQQWTGKTQYF
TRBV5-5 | CASSFRQGTTGELFF
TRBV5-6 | CASSFRTYDHSYEQYF
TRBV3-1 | CASSQDQGRAEAFF
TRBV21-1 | CASTRDPESDTQYF
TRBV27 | CASGVSEYNEQFF
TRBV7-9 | CASSLGTTGETQYF
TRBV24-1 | CATSDSLDTRGYTF
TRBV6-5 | CASSYSWGRDSEKLFF
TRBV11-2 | CASSSRTGVGTDTQYF
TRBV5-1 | CASSHTGGAETQYF
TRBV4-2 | CASSQILEGGTQYF
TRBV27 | CASIGQGYTEAFF
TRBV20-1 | CSAPVSDYTF
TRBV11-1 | CASSLEVRGLQETQFF
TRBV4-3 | CASSPSGTANTGELFF
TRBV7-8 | CASSYRPSGGAYEQYF
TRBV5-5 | CASSLAGIGGNTEAFF
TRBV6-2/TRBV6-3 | CASTNRADGYTF
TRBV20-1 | CSAAGTAFWNEQFF
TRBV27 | CASSPVPDTQYF
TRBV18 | CASSPLGTSGPRSPAEKTQYF
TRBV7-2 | CASSPTRAGGLGEQYF
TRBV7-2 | CASSSQSGWGYGYTF
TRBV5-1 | CASSLGEWTEAFF
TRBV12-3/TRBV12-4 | CASSPGTVSDGGSPLHF
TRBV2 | CASRLEGYEQYF